Sequencing of this T cell receptor (beta chain) was carried out in a study of blood T cell repertoires in COVID-19. About the research overall: Material from acute and convalescent COVID-19 was sourced from the United States, Italy and Spain. PBMCs, B-cell-depleted T cells, or T cells provided the cDNA or gDNA that made up the material.

There are a few counts of this clone. The CDR3 sequence is 14 residues long. V lost 1 base to trimming and J lost 6 bases; unmatched junction nucleotides: 4. The germline V gene has CDR1 GTSNPN and CDR2 SVGIG (reference sequence). Participants, roughly 18 to 89 years old, spanned approximately 26 US areas. Under the authors' procedure: Estimated nucleated cell counts came from reference gene primer amplification. TCRdb keeps only in-frame clones here, not all; method: immunoSEQ multiplex PCR. The DNA was the basis for D and trimming; V, J and clone size are from that table. In the table there are fewer than 200,000 clones, more than 85% of which are singletons.

The sample consisted of PBMCs or T cells enriched from blood (not recorded which). This clonotype originated in a human donor with acute COVID-19. The donor label of this sample is uncertain. The rearrangement uses TRBV30 and TRBJ1-5; TRBD1 aligns across 9 bases. The CDR3 is CAWSADRGSQPQHF. CDR3 coding DNA: TGTGCCTGGAGTGCGGACAGGGGAAGTCAGCCCCAGCATTTT. The whole variable domain, remainder taken from reference TRBV30 and TRBJ1-5, is SQTIHQWPATLVQPVGSPLSLECTVEGTSNPNLYWYRQAAGRGLQLLFYSVGIGQISSEVPQNLSASRPQDRQFILSSKKLLLSDSGFYLCAWSADRGSQPQHFGDGTRLSIL.